The T cell receptor beta chain described here comes from a study of T cell responses to AZD1222 COVID-19 vaccine. Profiling relied on immunoSEQ multiplex PCR, and the TCRdb table lists in-frame clones only, not all of them. The repertoire holds 100,000 or so clones, with 82% as singletons. Comment on this clone: Its antigen remains unknown.

The study, taken as a whole, reports: After the peak T cell response, and only then, were repertoires sampled. AZD1222 recipients seropositive at baseline numbered only five to seven.

The germline gives CDR1 SGHTA, CDR2 FQGNSA. V dropped 5 bases and J dropped 14; count of bases not matched to a gene: 14. This CDR3 comprises 14 residues. The source of this sequence is an adult in good health. This chain uses TRBV7-2 with TRBJ2-4; 8 nucleotides match TRBD1. The source material was peripheral blood, sampled on day 0 of AZD1222 vaccination. CDR3 loop: CASSPLAPGQVEYF. The CDR3 bases are TGTGCCAGCAGCCCCCTAGCACCGGGACAGGTTGAGTACTTC.